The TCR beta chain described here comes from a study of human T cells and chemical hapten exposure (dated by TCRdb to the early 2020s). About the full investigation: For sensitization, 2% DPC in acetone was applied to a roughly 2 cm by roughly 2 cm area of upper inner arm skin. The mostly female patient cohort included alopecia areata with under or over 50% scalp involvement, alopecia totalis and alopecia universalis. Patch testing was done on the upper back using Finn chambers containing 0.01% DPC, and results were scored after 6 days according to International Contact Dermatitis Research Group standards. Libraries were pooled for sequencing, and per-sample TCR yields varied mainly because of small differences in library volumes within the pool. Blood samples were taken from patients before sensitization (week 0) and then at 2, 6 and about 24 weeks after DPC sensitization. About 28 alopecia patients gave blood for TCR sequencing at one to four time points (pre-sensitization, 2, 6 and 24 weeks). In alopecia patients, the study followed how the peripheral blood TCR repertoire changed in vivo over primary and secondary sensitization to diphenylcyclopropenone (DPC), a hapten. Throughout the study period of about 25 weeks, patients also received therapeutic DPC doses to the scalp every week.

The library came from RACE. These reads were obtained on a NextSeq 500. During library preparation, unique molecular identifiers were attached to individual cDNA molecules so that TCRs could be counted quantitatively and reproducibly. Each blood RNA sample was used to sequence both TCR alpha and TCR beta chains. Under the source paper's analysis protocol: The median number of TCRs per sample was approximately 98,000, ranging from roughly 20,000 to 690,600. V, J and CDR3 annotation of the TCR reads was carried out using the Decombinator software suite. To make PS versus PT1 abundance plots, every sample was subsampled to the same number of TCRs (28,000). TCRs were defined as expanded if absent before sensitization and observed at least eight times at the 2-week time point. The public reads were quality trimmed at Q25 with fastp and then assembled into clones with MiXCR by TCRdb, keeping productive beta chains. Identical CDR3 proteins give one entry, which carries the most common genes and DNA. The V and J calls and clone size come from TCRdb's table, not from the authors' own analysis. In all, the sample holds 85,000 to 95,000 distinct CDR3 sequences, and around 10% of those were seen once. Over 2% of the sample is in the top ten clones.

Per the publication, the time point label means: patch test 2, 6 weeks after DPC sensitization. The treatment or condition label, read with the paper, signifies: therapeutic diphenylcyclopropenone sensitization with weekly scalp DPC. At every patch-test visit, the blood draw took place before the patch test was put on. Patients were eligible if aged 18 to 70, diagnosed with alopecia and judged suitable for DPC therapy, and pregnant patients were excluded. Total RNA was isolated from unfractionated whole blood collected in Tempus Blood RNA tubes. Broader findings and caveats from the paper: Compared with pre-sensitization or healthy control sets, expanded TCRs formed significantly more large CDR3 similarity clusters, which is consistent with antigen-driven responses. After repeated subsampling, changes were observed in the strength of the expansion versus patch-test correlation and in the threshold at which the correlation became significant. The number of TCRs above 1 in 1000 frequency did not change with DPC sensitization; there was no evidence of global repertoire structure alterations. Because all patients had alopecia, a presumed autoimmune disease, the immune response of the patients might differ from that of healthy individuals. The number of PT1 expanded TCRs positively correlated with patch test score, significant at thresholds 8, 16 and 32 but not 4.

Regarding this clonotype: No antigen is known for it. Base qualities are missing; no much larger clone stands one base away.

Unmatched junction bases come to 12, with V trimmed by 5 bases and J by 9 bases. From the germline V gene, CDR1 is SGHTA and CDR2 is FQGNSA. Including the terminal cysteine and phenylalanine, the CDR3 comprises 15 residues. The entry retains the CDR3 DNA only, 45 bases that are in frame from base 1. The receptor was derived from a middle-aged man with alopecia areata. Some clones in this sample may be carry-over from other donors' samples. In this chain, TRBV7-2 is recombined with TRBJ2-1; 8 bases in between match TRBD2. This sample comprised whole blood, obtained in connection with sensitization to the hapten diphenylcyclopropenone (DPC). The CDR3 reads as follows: CASSPPGLEIREQFF. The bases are TGTGCCAGCAGCCCTCCGGGACTAGAAATCCGTGAGCAGTTCTTC.